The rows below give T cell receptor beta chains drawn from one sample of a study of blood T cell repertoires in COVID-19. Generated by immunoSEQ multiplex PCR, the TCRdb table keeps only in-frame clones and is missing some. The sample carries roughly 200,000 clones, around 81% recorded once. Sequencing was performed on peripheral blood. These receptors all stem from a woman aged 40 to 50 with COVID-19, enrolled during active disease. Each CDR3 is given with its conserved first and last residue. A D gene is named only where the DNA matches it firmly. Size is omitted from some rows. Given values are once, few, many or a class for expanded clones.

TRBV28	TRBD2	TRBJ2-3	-	CASSEAGTSGTDTQYF	TGTGCCAGCAGTGAAGCCGGGACTAGCGGCACAGATACGCAGTATTTT
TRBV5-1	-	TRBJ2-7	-	CASTQGTSFYEQYF	TGCGCCAGCACCCAGGGGACAAGTTTCTACGAGCAGTACTTC
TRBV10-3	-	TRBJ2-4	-	CAISQSGDTKNIQYF	TGTGCCATCAGCCAGTCCGGGGACACGAAAAACATTCAGTACTTC
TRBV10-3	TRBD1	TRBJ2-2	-	CAISVKQGSNTGELFF	TGTGCCATCAGTGTGAAACAGGGGTCTAACACCGGGGAGCTGTTTTTT
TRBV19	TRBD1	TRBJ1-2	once	CASRSGTGGLGYTF	TGTGCCAGTCGGTCCGGGACAGGGGGACTTGGCTACACCTTC
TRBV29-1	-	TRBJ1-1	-	CSVEGGKGAFF	TGCAGCGTTGAGGGGGGGAAAGGAGCTTTCTTT
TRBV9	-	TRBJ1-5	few	CASSGGLGNQPQHF	TGTGCCAGCAGCGGTGGTTTAGGCAATCAGCCCCAGCATTTT
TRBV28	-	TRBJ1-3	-	CASSSLQGGGNTIYF	TGTGCCAGCAGTTCCCTACAGGGTGGTGGAAACACCATATATTTT
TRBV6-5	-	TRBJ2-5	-	CASSYSLSSGQETQYF	TGTGCCAGCAGTTACTCGTTGAGTAGCGGCCAAGAGACCCAGTACTTC
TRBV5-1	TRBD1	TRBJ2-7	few	CASSSDVTGAEQYF	TGCGCCAGCAGCTCCGATGTTACAGGGGCCGAGCAGTACTTC
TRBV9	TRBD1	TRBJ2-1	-	CASSVRDRKYNEQFF	TGTGCCAGCAGCGTCCGGGACAGGAAATACAATGAGCAGTTCTTC
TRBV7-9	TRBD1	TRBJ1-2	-	CASSQGQGYGYTF	TGTGCCAGCAGCCAAGGACAGGGCTATGGCTACACCTTC
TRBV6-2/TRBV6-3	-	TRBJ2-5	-	CASSWRGSGETQYF	TGTGCCAGCAGTTGGCGGGGATCGGGAGAGACCCAGTACTTC
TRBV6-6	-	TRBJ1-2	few	CASSYRDYGYTF	TGTGCCAGCAGTTACCGGGACTATGGCTACACCTTC
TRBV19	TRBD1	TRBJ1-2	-	CASGRGQVNNYGYTF	TGTGCCAGTGGGAGAGGACAGGTGAATAACTATGGCTACACCTTC
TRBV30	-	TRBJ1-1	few	CAWAGSEAFF	TGTGCCTGGGCGGGGAGTGAAGCTTTCTTT
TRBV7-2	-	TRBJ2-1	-	CASSLAPSTGNEQFF	TGTGCCAGCAGCTTGGCCCCCTCGACGGGCAATGAGCAGTTCTTC
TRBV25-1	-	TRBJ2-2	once	CASSDLNGELFF	TGTGCCAGCAGTGATCTTAACGGGGAGCTGTTTTTT
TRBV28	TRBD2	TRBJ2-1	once	CATTAALAGGGEQFF	TGTGCCACGACGGCGGCACTAGCGGGAGGGGGTGAGCAGTTCTTC
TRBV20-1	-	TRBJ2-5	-	CSASDSGRETQYF	TGCAGTGCTAGTGATTCAGGGCGAGAGACCCAGTACTTC
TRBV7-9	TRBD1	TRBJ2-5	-	CASQGGQFQETQYF	TGTGCCAGCCAAGGGGGACAGTTCCAAGAGACCCAGTACTTC
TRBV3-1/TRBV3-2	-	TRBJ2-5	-	CASSGNRREGGETQYF	TGTGCCAGCAGCGGGAATAGACGAGAGGGGGGGGAGACCCAGTACTTC
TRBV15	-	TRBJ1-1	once	CATSRDGAGDEAFF	TGTGCCACCAGCAGAGATGGGGCGGGAGATGAAGCTTTCTTT